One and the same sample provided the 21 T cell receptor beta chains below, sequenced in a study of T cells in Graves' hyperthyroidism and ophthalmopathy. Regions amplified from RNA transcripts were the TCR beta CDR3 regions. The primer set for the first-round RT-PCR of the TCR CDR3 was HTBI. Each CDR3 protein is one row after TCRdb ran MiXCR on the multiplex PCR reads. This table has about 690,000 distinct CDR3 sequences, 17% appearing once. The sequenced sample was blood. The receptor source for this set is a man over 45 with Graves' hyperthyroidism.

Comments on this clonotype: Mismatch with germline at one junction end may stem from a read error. The CDR3 region has the DNA TGTGCCAGCAGTTACAGGAGCAATCAGTCCCAGCATTTT. This gives the protein CASSYRSNQSQHF. The chain employs TRBV6-5 and TRBJ1-5; D gene unclear. The CDR3 covers 13 residues. Germline CDR1 and CDR2: MNHEY and SVGAGI.

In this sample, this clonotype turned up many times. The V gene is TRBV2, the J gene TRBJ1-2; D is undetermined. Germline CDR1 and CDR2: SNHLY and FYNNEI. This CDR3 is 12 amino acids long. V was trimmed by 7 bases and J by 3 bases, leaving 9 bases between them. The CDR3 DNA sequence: TGTGCCAGCACTGGTTTCCACTATGGCTACACCTTC. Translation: CASTGFHYGYTF.

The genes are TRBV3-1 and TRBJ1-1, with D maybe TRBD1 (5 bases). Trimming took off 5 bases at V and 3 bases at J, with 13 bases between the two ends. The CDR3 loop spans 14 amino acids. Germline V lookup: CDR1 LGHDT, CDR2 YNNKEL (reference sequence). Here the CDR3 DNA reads TGTGCCAGCAGCAATAAGGGGCTTTACACTGAAGCTTTCTTT. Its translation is CASSNKGLYTEAFF.

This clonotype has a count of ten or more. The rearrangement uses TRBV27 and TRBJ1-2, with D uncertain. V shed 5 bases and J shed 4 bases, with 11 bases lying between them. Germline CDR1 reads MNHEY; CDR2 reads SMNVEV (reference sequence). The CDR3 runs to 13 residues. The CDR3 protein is CASSPTELYGYTF. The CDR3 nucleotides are TGTGCCAGCAGTCCCACAGAACTCTATGGCTACACCTTC.

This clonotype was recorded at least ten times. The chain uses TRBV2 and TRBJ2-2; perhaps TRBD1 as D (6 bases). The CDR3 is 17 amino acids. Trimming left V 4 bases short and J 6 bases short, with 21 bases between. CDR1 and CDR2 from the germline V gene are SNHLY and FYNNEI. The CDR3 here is CASSGRTQDSPAGELFF. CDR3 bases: TGTGCCAGCAGTGGACGAACCCAGGACAGTCCGGCCGGGGAGCTGTTTTTT.

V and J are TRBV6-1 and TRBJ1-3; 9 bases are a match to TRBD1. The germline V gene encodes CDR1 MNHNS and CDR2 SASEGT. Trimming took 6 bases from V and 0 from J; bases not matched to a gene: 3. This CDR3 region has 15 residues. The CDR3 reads CASSRDRDSGNTIYF. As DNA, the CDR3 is TGTGCCAGCAGCCGGGACAGGGACTCTGGAAACACCATATATTTT.

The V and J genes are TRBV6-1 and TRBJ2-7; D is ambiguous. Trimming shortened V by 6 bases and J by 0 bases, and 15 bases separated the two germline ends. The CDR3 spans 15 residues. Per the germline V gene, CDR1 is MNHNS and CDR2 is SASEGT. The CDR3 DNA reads TGTGCCAGCAGCTCCGGCGGTATGGCCTCCTACGAGCAGTACTTC. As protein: CASSSGGMASYEQYF.

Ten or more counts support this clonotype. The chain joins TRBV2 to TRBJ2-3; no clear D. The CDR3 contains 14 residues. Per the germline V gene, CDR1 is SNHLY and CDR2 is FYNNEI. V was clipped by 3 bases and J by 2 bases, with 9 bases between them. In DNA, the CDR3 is TGTGCCAGCAGTGATGACCATAACACAGATACGCAGTATTTT. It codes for CASSDDHNTDTQYF.

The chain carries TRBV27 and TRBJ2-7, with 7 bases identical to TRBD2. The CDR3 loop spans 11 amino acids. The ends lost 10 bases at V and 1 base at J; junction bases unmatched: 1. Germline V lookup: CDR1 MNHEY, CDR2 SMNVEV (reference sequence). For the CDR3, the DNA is TGTGCCATCGGGAGGTCCTACGAGCAGTACTTC. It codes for CAIGRSYEQYF.

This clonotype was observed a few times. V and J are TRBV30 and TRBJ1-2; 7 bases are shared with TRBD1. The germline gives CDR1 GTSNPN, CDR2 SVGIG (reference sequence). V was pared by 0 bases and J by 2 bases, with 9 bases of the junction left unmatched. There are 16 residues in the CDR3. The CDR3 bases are TGTGCCTGGAGTGTACGCCGAGGGGGCGGGAACTATGGCTACACCTTC. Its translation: CAWSVRRGGGNYGYTF. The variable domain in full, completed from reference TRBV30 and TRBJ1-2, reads SQTIHQWPATLVQPVGSPLSLECTVEGTSNPNLYWYRQAAGRGLQLLFYSVGIGQISSEVPQNLSASRPQDRQFILSSKKLLLSDSGFYLCAWSVRRGGGNYGYTFGSGTRLTVV.

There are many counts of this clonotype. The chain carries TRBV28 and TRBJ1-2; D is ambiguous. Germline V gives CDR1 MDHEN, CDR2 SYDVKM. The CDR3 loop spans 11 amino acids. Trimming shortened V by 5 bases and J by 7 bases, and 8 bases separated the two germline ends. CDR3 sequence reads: CASSPRGGYTF. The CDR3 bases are TGTGCCAGCAGTCCGAGAGGTGGCTACACCTTC.

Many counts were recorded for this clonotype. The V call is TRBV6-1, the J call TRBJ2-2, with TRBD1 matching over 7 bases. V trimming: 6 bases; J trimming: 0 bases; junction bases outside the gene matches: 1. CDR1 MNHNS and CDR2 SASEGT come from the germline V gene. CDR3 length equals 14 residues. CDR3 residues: CASRQGTNTGELFF. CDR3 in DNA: TGTGCCAGCAGACAGGGGACGAACACCGGGGAGCTGTTTTTT.

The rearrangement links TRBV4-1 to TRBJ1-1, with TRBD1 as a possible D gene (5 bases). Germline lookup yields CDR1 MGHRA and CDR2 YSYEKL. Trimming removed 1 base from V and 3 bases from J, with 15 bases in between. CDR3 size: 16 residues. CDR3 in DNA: TGCGCCAGCAGCCAAGTCTTCGGCAGGGCGGACACTGAAGCTTTCTTT. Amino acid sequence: CASSQVFGRADTEAFF.

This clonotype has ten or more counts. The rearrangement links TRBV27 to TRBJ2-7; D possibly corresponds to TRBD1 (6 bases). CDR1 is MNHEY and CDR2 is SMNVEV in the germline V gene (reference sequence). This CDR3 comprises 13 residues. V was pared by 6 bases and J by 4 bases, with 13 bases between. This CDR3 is CASRRTGWYEQYF. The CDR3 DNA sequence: TGTGCCAGCAGGAGAACAGGGTGGTACGAGCAGTACTTC.

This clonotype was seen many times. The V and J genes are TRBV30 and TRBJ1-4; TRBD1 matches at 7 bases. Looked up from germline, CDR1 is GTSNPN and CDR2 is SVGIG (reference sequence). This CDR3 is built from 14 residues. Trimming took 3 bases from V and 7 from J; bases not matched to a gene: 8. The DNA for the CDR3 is TGTGCCTGGAGCGGACAGGCCGTACGTGAAAAACTGTTTTTT. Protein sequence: CAWSGQAVREKLFF. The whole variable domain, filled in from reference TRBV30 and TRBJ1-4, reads SQTIHQWPATLVQPVGSPLSLECTVEGTSNPNLYWYRQAAGRGLQLLFYSVGIGQISSEVPQNLSASRPQDRQFILSSKKLLLSDSGFYLCAWSGQAVREKLFFGSGTQLSVL.

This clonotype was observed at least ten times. The CDR3 loop is CASSSTGVSTYEQYF. The CDR3 DNA reads as TGTGCCAGCAGTTCGACAGGGGTGAGCACCTACGAGCAGTACTTC. The chain recombines TRBV28 with TRBJ2-7; 8 bases line up with TRBD1. The germline V gene encodes CDR1 MDHEN and CDR2 SYDVKM. CDR3 length: 15 amino acids. J was trimmed by 2 bases and V by 4 bases; bases with no gene match: 7. Together with reference TRBV28 and TRBJ2-7, the CDR3 gives the full variable domain: DVKVTQSSRYLVKRTGEKVFLECVQDMDHENMFWYRQDPGLGLRLIYFSYDVKMKEKGDIPEGYSVSREKKERFSLILESASTNQTSMYLCASSSTGVSTYEQYFGPGTRLTVT.

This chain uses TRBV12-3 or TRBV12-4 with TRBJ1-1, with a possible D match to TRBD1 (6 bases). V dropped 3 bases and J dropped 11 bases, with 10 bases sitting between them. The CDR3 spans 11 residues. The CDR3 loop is CASSFSGAAFF. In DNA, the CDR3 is TGTGCCAGCAGTTTTTCGGGGGCGGCTTTCTTT.

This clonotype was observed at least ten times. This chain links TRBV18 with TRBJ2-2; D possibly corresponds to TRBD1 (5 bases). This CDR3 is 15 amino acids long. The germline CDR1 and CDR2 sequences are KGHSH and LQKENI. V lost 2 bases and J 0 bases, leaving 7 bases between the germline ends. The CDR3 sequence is CASSPMGPNTGELFF. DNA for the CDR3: TGTGCCAGCTCACCAATGGGGCCGAACACCGGGGAGCTGTTTTTT. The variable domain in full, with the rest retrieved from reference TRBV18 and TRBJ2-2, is NAGVMQNPRHLVRRRGQEARLRCSPMKGHSHVYWYRQLPEEGLKFMVYLQKENIIDESGMPKERFSAEFPKEGPSILRIQQVVRGDSAAYFCASSPMGPNTGELFFGEGSRLTVL.

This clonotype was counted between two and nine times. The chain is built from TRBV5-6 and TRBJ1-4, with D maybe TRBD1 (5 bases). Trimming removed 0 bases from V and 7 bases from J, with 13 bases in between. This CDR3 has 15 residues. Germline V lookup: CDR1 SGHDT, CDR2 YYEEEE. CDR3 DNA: TGTGCCAGCAGCTTGGGGCAGGGAGTTGGTGAAAAACTGTTTTTT. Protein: CASSLGQGVGEKLFF.

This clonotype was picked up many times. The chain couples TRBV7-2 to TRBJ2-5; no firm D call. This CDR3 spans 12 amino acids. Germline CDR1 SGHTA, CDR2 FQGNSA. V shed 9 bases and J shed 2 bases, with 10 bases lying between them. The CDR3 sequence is CASGPIQETQYF. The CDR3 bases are TGTGCCAGTGGACCTATTCAAGAGACCCAGTACTTC.

The CDR3 loop reads CASSPSASYNEQFF. The CDR3 DNA is TGTGCCAGCAGCCCTAGCGCCTCCTACAATGAGCAGTTCTTC. The chain combines TRBV6-2 or TRBV6-3 with TRBJ2-1, with D possibly matching TRBD2 (6 bases). V was cut by 6 bases and J by 0 bases, with 9 bases left in between. CDR1 is MNHEY and CDR2 is SVGEGT in the germline V gene. This CDR3 contains 14 residues.